This is a list of T cell receptor beta chains from one sample in a study of T-cell memory formation after mild COVID-19. TCRdb re-called the 5' RACE reads through MiXCR, storing one row per CDR3 protein. The repertoire holds around 300,000 distinct CDR3 sequences, with roughly an eighth as singletons. Sequenced: PBMCs or a T cell subset sorted from them (not recorded which). The receptors originated from a man between 18 and 35 years old who had mild COVID-19 (a few samples of this study predate the infection). Cell type and time point are not known. CDR3s include the opening cysteine and the closing phenylalanine or tryptophan. The D gene is left open where the match is weak. Size is omitted from some rows. Given values are once, few, many or a class for expanded clones.

CDR3,DNA,V,length,D,J,size
CSAKLAGISAQYF,TGCAGCGCCAAACTGGCGGGTATTAGCGCGCAGTATTTT,TRBV29-1,13,NA,TRBJ2-3,NA
CASSDRTSNYGYTF,TGTGCCAGCAGTGACAGAACTTCTAACTATGGCTACACCTTC,TRBV2,14,NA,TRBJ1-2,NA
CAGGRQGDGELFF,TGTGCCGGGGGTAGACAGGGGGACGGGGAGCTGTTTTTT,TRBV2,13,TRBD1,TRBJ2-2,NA
CASTPGLRDEQYF,TGTGCCAGCACCCCGGGCCTCCGCGACGAGCAGTACTTC,TRBV5-6,13,NA,TRBJ2-7,few
CASSLRGQGAPSHGYTF,TGTGCCAGCAGCTTAAGGGGACAGGGGGCGCCGTCTCATGGCTACACCTTC,TRBV7-2,17,TRBD1,TRBJ1-2,NA
CASSRTRGLGTEAFF,TGCGCCAGCAGCCGAACCAGGGGATTAGGCACTGAAGCTTTCTTT,TRBV4-1,15,NA,TRBJ1-1,few
CASSIHPKNIQYF,TGTGCCAGCAGTATCCATCCCAAAAACATTCAGTACTTC,TRBV2,13,NA,TRBJ2-4,NA
CASAPSAASQETQYF,TGTGCCAGCGCACCTAGCGCGGCTAGCCAAGAGACCCAGTACTTC,TRBV9,15,NA,TRBJ2-5,NA
CASNPWDSTDTQYF,TGTGCCAGCAACCCTTGGGATAGCACAGATACGCAGTATTTT,TRBV28,14,NA,TRBJ2-3,many
CASPRNPGESNNQPQHF,TGTGCCAGCCCACGAAACCCAGGCGAATCAAACAATCAGCCCCAGCATTTT,TRBV5-5,17,NA,TRBJ1-5,many
CASSRASNEQFF,TGTGCCAGCAGCCGAGCAAGCAATGAGCAGTTCTTC,TRBV7-9,12,NA,TRBJ2-1,few
CASRPTSGGLNTQYF,TGTGCCAGCAGGCCTACTAGCGGGGGTCTGAATACGCAGTATTTT,TRBV12-3/TRBV12-4,15,TRBD2,TRBJ2-3,few
CASKDLAGSSYEQFF,TGTGCCTCCAAGGATCTAGCGGGGAGCTCTTATGAGCAGTTCTTC,TRBV7-2,15,TRBD2,TRBJ2-1,many
CASSSTGRPWYNSPLHF,TGTGCCAGCAGCTCCACAGGGAGGCCTTGGTATAATTCACCCCTCCACTTT,TRBV9,17,NA,TRBJ1-6,NA
CSAPNYGQGGHEQYF,TGCAGTGCTCCGAACTATGGGCAGGGTGGCCACGAGCAGTACTTC,TRBV20-1,15,NA,TRBJ2-7,NA
CASSQGQQNIQYF,TGCGCCAGCAGCCAAGGGCAGCAAAACATTCAGTACTTC,TRBV4-3,13,NA,TRBJ2-4,many
CASSSGHNTGELFF,TGTGCCAGCAGCTCGGGACACAACACCGGGGAGCTGTTTTTT,TRBV7-9,14,NA,TRBJ2-2,few
CAGRGSGGSQPQHF,TGTGCCGGGAGAGGCTCAGGGGGGAGTCAGCCCCAGCATTTT,TRBV28,14,TRBD1,TRBJ1-5,few
CASSGDSHGPTEAFF,TGTGCCAGCAGTGGGGACAGCCACGGTCCCACTGAAGCTTTCTTT,TRBV12-3/TRBV12-4,15,TRBD1,TRBJ1-1,many
CAISPNSTGDTQYF,TGTGCCATCAGCCCTAATTCGACGGGAGATACGCAGTATTTT,TRBV10-3,14,NA,TRBJ2-3,NA
CASSLGILSYNEQFF,TGCGCCAGCAGCTTGGGGATACTCTCCTACAATGAGCAGTTCTTC,TRBV5-1,15,NA,TRBJ2-1,many
CATAAGPRGPQHF,TGTGCCACCGCCGCGGGGCCACGCGGGCCCCAGCATTTT,TRBV24-1,13,NA,TRBJ1-5,NA
CASTTLRGKVSSYNEQFF,TGTGCCAGCACCACTCTACGGGGCAAAGTAAGCTCCTACAATGAGCAGTTCTTC,TRBV6-2/TRBV6-3,18,NA,TRBJ2-1,NA
CARSSGTQNTGELFF,TGTGCCCGCAGTTCCGGGACACAAAACACCGGGGAGCTGTTTTTT,TRBV12-3/TRBV12-4,15,NA,TRBJ2-2,few
CASSLYTVQNTEAFF,TGTGCCAGCAGCTTATATACGGTACAGAACACTGAAGCTTTCTTT,TRBV7-2,15,NA,TRBJ1-1,NA
CASSHHGQGGYGYTF,TGCGCCAGCAGCCATCACGGACAGGGAGGCTATGGCTACACCTTC,TRBV4-3,15,TRBD1,TRBJ1-2,many
CSVELDSRSTDTQYF,TGCAGCGTTGAATTGGACAGCCGCTCCACAGATACGCAGTATTTT,TRBV29-1,15,NA,TRBJ2-3,NA
CASSLGGPWDEQFF,TGTGCCAGCAGCTTAGGGGGGCCCTGGGATGAGCAGTTCTTC,TRBV11-3,14,NA,TRBJ2-1,few